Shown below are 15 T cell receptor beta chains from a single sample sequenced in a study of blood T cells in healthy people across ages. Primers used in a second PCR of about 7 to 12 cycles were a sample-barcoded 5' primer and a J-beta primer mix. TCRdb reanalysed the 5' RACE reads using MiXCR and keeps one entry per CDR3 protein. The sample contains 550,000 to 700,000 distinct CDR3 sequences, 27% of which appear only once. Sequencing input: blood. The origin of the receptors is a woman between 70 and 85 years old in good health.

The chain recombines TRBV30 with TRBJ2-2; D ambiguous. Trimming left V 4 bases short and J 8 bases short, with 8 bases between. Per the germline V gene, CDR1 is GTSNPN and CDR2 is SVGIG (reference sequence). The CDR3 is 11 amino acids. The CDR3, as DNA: TGTGCCTGGAACCGCCCGGGGGAGCTGTTTTTT. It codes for CAWNRPGELFF.

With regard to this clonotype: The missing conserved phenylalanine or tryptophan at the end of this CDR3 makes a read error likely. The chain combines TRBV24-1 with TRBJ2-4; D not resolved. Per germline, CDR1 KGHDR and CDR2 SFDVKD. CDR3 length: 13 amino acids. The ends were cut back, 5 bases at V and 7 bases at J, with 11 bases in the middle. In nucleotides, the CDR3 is TGTGCCACCAGTGTTAGCTCAACGAACATTCAGTACCTC. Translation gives CATSVSSTNIQYL.

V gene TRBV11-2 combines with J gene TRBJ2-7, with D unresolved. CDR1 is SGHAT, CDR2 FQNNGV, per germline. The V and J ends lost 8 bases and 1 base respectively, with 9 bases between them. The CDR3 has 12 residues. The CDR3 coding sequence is TGTGCCAGCCGCAAGTCATCCTACGAGCAGTACTTC. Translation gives CASRKSSYEQYF.

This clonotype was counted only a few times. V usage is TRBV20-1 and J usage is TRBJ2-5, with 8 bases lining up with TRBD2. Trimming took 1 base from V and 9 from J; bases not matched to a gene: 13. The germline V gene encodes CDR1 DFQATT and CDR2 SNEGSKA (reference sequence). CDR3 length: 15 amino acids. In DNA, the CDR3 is TGCAGTGCTAGAGCGGCGGGGGGACTTCTTGACCCCCAGTACTTC. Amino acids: CSARAAGGLLDPQYF.

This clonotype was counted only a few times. The CDR3 sequence: CSGGQNYGYTF. The CDR3, as DNA: TGCAGCGGCGGACAGAACTATGGCTACACCTTC. The chain has TRBV29-1 and TRBJ1-2, with a possible D match to TRBD1 (6 bases). The V end lost 7 bases, the J end lost 2 bases, and 8 bases lay between the germline ends. The germline V gene has CDR1 SQVTM and CDR2 ANQGSEA. The CDR3 sequence is 11 residues long.

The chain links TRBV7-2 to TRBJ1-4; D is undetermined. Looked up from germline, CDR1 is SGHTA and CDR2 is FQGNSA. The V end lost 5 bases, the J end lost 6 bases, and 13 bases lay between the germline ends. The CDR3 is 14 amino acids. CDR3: CASSPGVGDEKLFF. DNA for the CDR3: TGTGCCAGCAGCCCCGGTGTCGGGGATGAAAAACTGTTTTTT.

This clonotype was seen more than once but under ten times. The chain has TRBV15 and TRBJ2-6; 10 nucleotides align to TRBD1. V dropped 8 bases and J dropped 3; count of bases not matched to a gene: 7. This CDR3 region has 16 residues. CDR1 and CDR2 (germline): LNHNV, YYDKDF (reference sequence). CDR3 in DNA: TGTGCCACCGCACGACAGGGGGCTGATGGGGCCAACGTCCTGACTTTC. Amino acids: CATARQGADGANVLTF.

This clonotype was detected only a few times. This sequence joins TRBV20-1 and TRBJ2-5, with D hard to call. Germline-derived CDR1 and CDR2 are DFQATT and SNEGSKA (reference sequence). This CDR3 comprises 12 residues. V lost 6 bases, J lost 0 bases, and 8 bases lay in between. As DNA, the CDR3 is TGCAGTGCCCCAAGGTACCAAGAGACCCAGTACTTC. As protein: CSAPRYQETQYF.

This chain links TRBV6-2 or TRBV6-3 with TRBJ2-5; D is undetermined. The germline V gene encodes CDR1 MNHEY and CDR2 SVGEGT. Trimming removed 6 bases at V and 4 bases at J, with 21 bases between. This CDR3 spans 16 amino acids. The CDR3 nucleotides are TGTGCCAGCAGCCCCCCACAGAGTCCCATATTAGAGACCCAGTACTTC. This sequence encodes CASSPPQSPILETQYF.

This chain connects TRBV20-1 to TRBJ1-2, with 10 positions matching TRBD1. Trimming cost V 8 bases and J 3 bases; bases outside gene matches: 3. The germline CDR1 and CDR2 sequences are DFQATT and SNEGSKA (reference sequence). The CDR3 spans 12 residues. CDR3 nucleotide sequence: TGCAGTCCTGGACAGGGGGACTATGGCTACACCTTC. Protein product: CSPGQGDYGYTF.

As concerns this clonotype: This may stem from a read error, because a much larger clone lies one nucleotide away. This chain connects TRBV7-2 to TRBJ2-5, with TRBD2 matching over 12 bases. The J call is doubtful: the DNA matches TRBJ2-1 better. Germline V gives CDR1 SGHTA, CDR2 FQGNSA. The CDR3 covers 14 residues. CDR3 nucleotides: TGTGCCAGCAGCTGGGCTAGCGGGGGGGGTGAGCAGTTCTTC. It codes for CASSWASGGGEQFF.

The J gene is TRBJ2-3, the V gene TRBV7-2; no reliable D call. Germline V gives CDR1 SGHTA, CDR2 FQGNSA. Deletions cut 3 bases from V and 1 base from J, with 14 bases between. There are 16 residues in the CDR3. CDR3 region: CASSFKAADGTDTQYF. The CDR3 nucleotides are TGTGCCAGCAGCTTCAAGGCGGCAGACGGCACAGATACGCAGTATTTT.

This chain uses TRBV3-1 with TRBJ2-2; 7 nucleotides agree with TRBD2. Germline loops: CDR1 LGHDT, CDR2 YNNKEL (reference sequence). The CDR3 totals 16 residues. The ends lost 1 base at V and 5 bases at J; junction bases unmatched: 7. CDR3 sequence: CASSQVPGRGTGELFF. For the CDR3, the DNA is TGTGCCAGCAGCCAAGTCCCGGGGAGGGGAACCGGGGAGCTGTTTTTT.

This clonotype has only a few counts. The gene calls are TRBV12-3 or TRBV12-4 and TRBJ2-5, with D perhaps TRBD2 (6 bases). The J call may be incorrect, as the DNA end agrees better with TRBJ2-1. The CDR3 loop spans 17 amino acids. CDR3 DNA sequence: TGTGCCAGCGGGGCAGCGGGTTGGCTTTTTGTGAACAATGAGCAGTTCTTC. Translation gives CASGAAGWLFVNNEQFF.

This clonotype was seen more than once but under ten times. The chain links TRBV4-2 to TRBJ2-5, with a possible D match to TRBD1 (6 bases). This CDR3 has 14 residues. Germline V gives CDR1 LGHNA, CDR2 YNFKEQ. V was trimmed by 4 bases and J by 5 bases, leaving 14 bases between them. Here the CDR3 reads CASSLPTGSETQYF. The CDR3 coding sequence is TGTGCCAGCAGCCTTCCCACAGGGAGTGAGACCCAGTACTTC.